These 11 T cell receptor beta chains originate from one sample sequenced in a study of T cells after yellow fever vaccination. Via MiXCR, TCRdb re-called the 5' RACE reads, giving one row per CDR3 protein. The sample comprises 620,000 or so distinct CDR3 sequences, 12% of which are singletons, and about 15% rests with the top ten. Sequenced here: PBMCs, sampled on the day of the yellow fever booster vaccination. These receptors were collected from a man younger than 45 who received the YFV17D yellow fever vaccine.

This clonotype was observed many times. The J gene is TRBJ2-3, the V gene TRBV4-3; D is undetermined. Germline V gives CDR1 LGHNA, CDR2 YSLEER. The CDR3 is made up of 13 amino acids. V shed 10 bases and J shed 3 bases, with 14 bases lying between them. CDR3: CATKEVGTDTQYF. The CDR3 DNA is TGCGCCACCAAAGAAGTTGGTACAGATACGCAGTATTTT.

This chain joins TRBV28 and TRBJ1-2, with 9 bases matching TRBD1. The germline V gene has CDR1 MDHEN and CDR2 SYDVKM. The CDR3 consists of 14 residues. With 7 bases clipped from V and 4 bases from J, the junction kept 7 bases outside the gene matches. Written as DNA, the CDR3 is TGTGCCAGCATGTACCGGACAGGGGTCTATGGCTACACCTTC. Encoded protein: CASMYRTGVYGYTF.

CDR3 sequence (DNA): TGCGCCAGCAGCCAAGCTCTAGCGGAATCTTTCAATGAGCAGTTCTTC. The encoded protein is CASSQALAESFNEQFF. This chain uses TRBV4-3 with TRBJ2-1; 7 bases are a match to TRBD2. CDR1 is LGHNA, CDR2 YSLEER, per germline. The CDR3 is made up of 16 amino acids. J gave up 6 bases and V 1 base, and 9 bases lay outside the gene matches.

This clonotype showed up many times. This chain connects TRBV24-1 to TRBJ2-1; TRBD2 might be the D (5 bases). V was shortened by 3 bases and J by 5 bases, with 13 bases between the two germline ends. CDR1 and CDR2 (germline): KGHDR, SFDVKD. The CDR3 covers 15 residues. The CDR3 coding sequence is TGTGCCACCAGTGATCTAAGGAGCGGTAACAATGAGCAGTTCTTC. This sequence encodes CATSDLRSGNNEQFF.

At least ten counts were recorded for this clonotype. The V gene is TRBV6-1, the J gene TRBJ1-2; unclear D gene. The germline V and J ends were trimmed by 6 bases and 2 bases, with 10 bases remaining between them. Per germline, CDR1 MNHNS and CDR2 SASEGT. The CDR3 has 13 amino acids. CDR3 protein: CASSSPQNYGYTF. CDR3 in DNA: TGTGCCAGCAGCTCCCCTCAGAACTATGGCTACACCTTC.

The rearrangement uses TRBV6-5 and TRBJ2-2; 8 nucleotides line up with TRBD2. The CDR3 totals 16 residues. V was pared by 0 bases and J by 6 bases, with 6 bases of the junction left unmatched. CDR1 and CDR2 from the germline V gene are MNHEY and SVGAGI. CDR3 residues: CASSYSGAGEAGELFF. The CDR3 DNA follows: TGTGCCAGCAGTTACTCAGGAGCGGGAGAGGCCGGGGAGCTGTTTTTT.

This clonotype turned up a few times. This sequence joins TRBV5-1 and TRBJ2-3; no reliable D call. This CDR3 contains 13 residues. Trimming took 0 bases from V and 5 from J, leaving 7 bases between them. Looked up from germline, CDR1 is SGHRS and CDR2 is YFSETQ. The CDR3 DNA is TGCGCCAGCAGCTTGGAAAGAGGAGATACGCAGTATTTT. This encodes CASSLERGDTQYF.

This rearrangement joins TRBV27 to TRBJ2-7; 9 nucleotides align to TRBD1. CDR3 length: 16 residues. CDR1 and CDR2 (germline): MNHEY, SMNVEV (reference sequence). The V and J ends lost 6 bases and 2 bases, in that order; junction bases with no gene match: 11. As DNA, the CDR3 is TGTGCCAGCAGCTTTCGAGGACAGGGGTGGACCTACGAGCAGTACTTC. Protein sequence: CASSFRGQGWTYEQYF.

This clonotype was detected many times. This rearrangement joins TRBV6-2 or TRBV6-3 to TRBJ1-2, with no clear D. The V gene's germline CDR1 is MNHEY and CDR2 SVGEGT. V gave up 10 bases and J gave up 5 bases, with 23 bases separating them. CDR3 size: 15 residues. CDR3 DNA: TGTGCCACCTATAGGGCGGGAAGAGACCAATATGGCTACACCTTC. Its protein product is CATYRAGRDQYGYTF.

The chain joins TRBV20-1 to TRBJ1-6; D not resolved. CDR3 length: 12 amino acids. Trimming cost V 6 bases and J 8 bases, with 11 bases left between them. Germline-derived CDR1 and CDR2 are DFQATT and SNEGSKA (reference sequence). Here the CDR3 DNA reads TGCAGTGCCACTCAGCCGGATTCACCCCTCCACTTT. Protein sequence: CSATQPDSPLHF.

The rearrangement joins TRBV19 to TRBJ2-7; D gene unclear. Germline values: CDR1 LNHDA, CDR2 SQIVND (reference sequence). Trimming pared 5 bases from V and 4 bases from J, leaving 18 bases between. The CDR3 spans 15 residues. The CDR3: CASSERANIGYEQYF. The DNA of the CDR3 is TGTGCCAGTAGTGAAAGGGCAAACATCGGTTACGAGCAGTACTTC.